The 7 T cell receptor beta chains below come from one sample, sequenced in a study of OX40 agonist ivuxolimab in advanced cancers. TCRdb keeps only in-frame clones here, not all; method: immunoSEQ multiplex PCR. This table has about 94,000 clones, 80% to 90% appearing once. Sequenced here: CD4+ or CD8+ T cells sorted from blood, sampled in a trial of the OX40 agonist ivuxolimab. The source of these receptors is an adult with an advanced solid tumor such as melanoma, head and neck, liver or kidney cancer.

The rearrangement uses TRBV29-1 and TRBJ1-1; 8 bases map to TRBD1. Losses at the gene ends were 4 bases for V and 6 bases for J; bases not matched to a gene: 7. The CDR3 sequence is 13 residues long. Germline V CDR1 and CDR2: SQVTM, ANQGSEA. CDR3 residues: CSVGGQATSEAFF. CDR3 nucleotide sequence: TGCAGCGTTGGGGGACAGGCCACCTCTGAAGCTTTCTTT. The variable domain in full, with the rest retrieved from reference TRBV29-1 and TRBJ1-1, is SAVISQKPSRDICQRGTSLTIQCQVDSQVTMMFWYRQQPGQSLTLIATANQGSEATYESGFVIDKFPISRPNLTFSTLTVSNMSPEDSSIYLCSVGGQATSEAFFGQGTRLTVV.

The chain joins TRBV5-6 to TRBJ1-5; D ambiguous. V was shortened by 4 bases and J by 3 bases, with 8 bases between the two germline ends. Looked up from germline, CDR1 is SGHDT and CDR2 is YYEEEE. The CDR3 runs 13 residues. This CDR3 reads CASSARVNQPQHF. The CDR3 bases are TGTGCCAGCAGCGCCCGGGTCAATCAGCCCCAGCATTTT.

The rearrangement joins TRBV2 to TRBJ2-3, with TRBD1 as a possible D gene (6 bases). This CDR3 has 16 residues. Trimming stripped 2 bases from V and 1 base from J, with 13 bases between. Per germline, CDR1 SNHLY and CDR2 FYNNEI. This chain's CDR3 is CASSEMGAGGTDTQYF. CDR3 nucleotides: TGTGCCAGCAGTGAAATGGGGGCAGGGGGCACAGATACGCAGTATTTT.

This chain joins TRBV30 and TRBJ2-5; 7 bases line up with TRBD1. The CDR3 spans 15 residues. The V gene end was trimmed by 1 base and the J gene end by 5 bases; junction bases not matched to a gene: 10. Germline values: CDR1 GTSNPN, CDR2 SVGIG (reference sequence). The CDR3 region is CAWSALTGQRETQYF. For the CDR3, the DNA is TGTGCCTGGAGTGCCCTGACAGGGCAGAGGGAGACCCAGTACTTC.

A remark on this clone: Other nucleotide sequences from this sample produce the same CDR3. V gene TRBV7-2 combines with J gene TRBJ2-4, with unresolved D. The CDR3 contains 14 residues. Looked up from germline, CDR1 is SGHTA and CDR2 is FQGNSA. Trimming pared 5 bases from V and 0 bases from J, leaving 8 bases between. The CDR3 DNA follows: TGTGCCAGCAGCCTCAGCTTAGCCAAAAACATTCAGTACTTC. Translation: CASSLSLAKNIQYF.

The rearrangement uses TRBV18 and TRBJ2-2; no definite D call. The germline V gene has CDR1 KGHSH and CDR2 LQKENI. V shed 4 bases and J shed 1 base, with 10 bases lying between them. This CDR3 region has 15 residues. CDR3 sequence (DNA): TGTGCCAGCTCACGACTGGATCAGAACACCGGGGAGCTGTTTTTT. It is translated as CASSRLDQNTGELFF.

This chain joins TRBV18 and TRBJ2-5; the D call may be TRBD1 or TRBD2 (5 bases each). V lost 3 bases to trimming and J lost 5 bases, with 19 bases between them. This CDR3 comprises 16 residues. From germline, CDR1 is KGHSH and CDR2 LQKENI. The CDR3 sequence: CASSPLVDGTGETQYF. The CDR3, as DNA: TGTGCCAGCTCACCGCTTGTTGACGGGACCGGGGAGACCCAGTACTTC. The full variable domain, completed using reference TRBV18 and TRBJ2-5, is NAGVMQNPRHLVRRRGQEARLRCSPMKGHSHVYWYRQLPEEGLKFMVYLQKENIIDESGMPKERFSAEFPKEGPSILRIQQVVRGDSAAYFCASSPLVDGTGETQYFGPGTRLLVL.